Listed here are 6 T cell receptor beta chains from one sample, sequenced in a study of cytomegalovirus exposure and HLA in healthy donors (dated by TCRdb to 2016 to 2017). The library was made by the immunoSEQ multiplex PCR assay. A mixture of 60 forward primers for TCR Vbeta segments and 13 reverse primers for TCR Jbeta segments was used in the multiplex PCR. Imported from immuneACCESS, the table was reduced by TCRdb to in-frame sequences with V and J called. These copies leave out some clones; in studies compared against another copy, an unresolved V gene accounts for under half, and the cause of the remainder is not known. The sample profile shows 150,000 to 180,000 clones; more than 75% of them were found once. The ten largest clones take up over 6% of the sample. The sequencing input was PBMCs. Source of these receptors: a man aged 30 to 45 in good health and CMV-seropositive.

The J gene is TRBJ2-7, the V gene TRBV5-1, with TRBD1 matching over 9 bases. V lost 4 bases and J lost 4; bases outside the gene matches: 15. The CDR3 length is 17 residues. Germline lookup yields CDR1 SGHRS and CDR2 YFSETQ. The CDR3 DNA follows: TGCGCCAGCAGCCACGGACAGGGGAGCGTTATACCTTACGAGCAGTACTTC. Translation: CASSHGQGSVIPYEQYF.

The chain employs TRBV15 and TRBJ1-6; TRBD1 is a possible D gene (5 bases). Trimming removed 0 bases from V and 5 bases from J, with 11 bases in between. The CDR3 runs to 16 residues. Germline V gene lookup returns CDR1 LNHNV and CDR2 YYDKDF (reference sequence). The CDR3 loop reads CATSRDRQGHNSPLHF. CDR3 sequence (DNA): TGTGCCACCAGCAGAGATCGTCAGGGCCATAATTCACCCCTCCACTTT.

This chain joins TRBV10-3 and TRBJ2-5; 8 nucleotides align to TRBD2. The CDR3 length is 16 residues. Trimming cost V 0 bases and J 1 base; bases outside gene matches: 4. Germline CDR1 and CDR2: ENHRY and SYGVKD. This CDR3 reads CAISESRGGSQETQYF. The CDR3 bases are TGTGCCATCAGTGAGTCCCGGGGGGGATCCCAAGAGACCCAGTACTTC.

The CDR3 bases are TGCACCAGCAGCCAAGTTCTAGCGGGAGGGCTTGAGCAGTTCTTC. Its translation is CTSSQVLAGGLEQFF. The chain joins TRBV1 to TRBJ2-1; the table's TRBD2 call for D was not verified on the DNA. TRBV1 is recorded as a pseudogene. This CDR3 contains 15 residues.

The chain carries TRBV21-1 and TRBJ1-4. TRBV21-1 is described as a pseudogene. This CDR3 contains 15 residues. This chain's CDR3 is CASSPWAGGGEKLFF. The CDR3 nucleotides read TGTGCCAGCAGCCCCTGGGCGGGGGGGGGTGAAAAACTGTTTTTT.

Written as DNA, the CDR3 is TGTGCCAGCAAAAGAGCGGGGGGGACGAATGAGCAGTTCTTC. Translation gives CASKRAGGTNEQFF. V usage is TRBV4-2 and J usage is TRBJ2-1; 10 nucleotides align to TRBD2. V lost 7 bases and J lost 7; bases outside the gene matches: 7. The CDR3 is 14 amino acids. Germline CDR1 reads LGHNA; CDR2 reads YNFKEQ.